This passage covers 29 T cell receptor beta chains from one sample sequenced in a study of T cell changes during pregnancy in multiple sclerosis. Clones were read by immunoSEQ multiplex PCR, and TCRdb kept only the in-frame ones, dropping some. The sample comprises about 42,000 clones, around four fifths of which are singletons, and around 0.58% rests with the top ten. The source was CD4+ T cells from peripheral blood mononuclear cells, collected before pregnancy. These receptors all come from a female donor with multiple sclerosis, enrolled in a pregnancy study.

In this sample, this clone turned up once. The chain's CDR3 is CASSRPGGSPEAFF. The CDR3 DNA reads TGTGCCAGCAGTCGACCAGGGGGTAGTCCTGAAGCTTTCTTT. The chain carries TRBV6-5 and TRBJ1-1, with 7 bases that match TRBD1. V lost 5 bases, J lost 6 bases, and 9 bases stayed unmatched. This CDR3 is 14 amino acids long. Germline CDR1 MNHEY, CDR2 SVGAGI.

The chain is built from TRBV19 and TRBJ2-2; TRBD2 matches 7 bases. Germline CDR1 LNHDA, CDR2 SQIVND (reference sequence). CDR3 length: 14 amino acids. After removal of 5 bases from V and 1 base from J, the junction contained 1 base not matched to a gene. The CDR3 sequence: CASSRGVNTGELFF. The CDR3 DNA is TGTGCCAGTAGTCGGGGGGTGAACACCGGGGAGCTGTTTTTT.

The gene calls are TRBV11-2 and TRBJ2-7, with 7 bases identical to TRBD2. In germline, CDR1 is SGHAT, CDR2 FQNNGV. Trimming removed 5 bases from V and 0 bases from J; junction bases left unmatched: 10. The CDR3 covers 16 residues. This CDR3 reads CASSPIRRGSSYEQYF. DNA of the CDR3: TGTGCCAGCAGCCCGATCCGACGCGGGAGCTCCTACGAGCAGTACTTC.

This chain links TRBV30 with TRBJ1-2; TRBD1 is a possible D gene (6 bases). CDR1 is GTSNPN, CDR2 SVGIG, per germline (reference sequence). This CDR3 region has 15 residues. Trimming pared 0 bases from V and 2 bases from J, leaving 13 bases between. CDR3 sequence (DNA): TGTGCCTGGAGTGTACCGCAGGGGCAGAACTATGGCTACACCTTC. This encodes CAWSVPQGQNYGYTF.

In this sample, this clone turned up a few times. The V gene is TRBV6-5, the J gene TRBJ1-2; D remains ambiguous. Trimming took 2 bases from V and 6 from J, leaving 7 bases between them. This CDR3 has 12 residues. From germline, CDR1 is MNHEY and CDR2 SVGAGI. CDR3 in amino acids: CASSYGNHGYTF. CDR3 DNA sequence: TGTGCCAGCAGTTACGGCAATCATGGCTACACCTTC.

A single count supports this clone. The V call is TRBV2, the J call TRBJ2-7; 8 bases map to TRBD1. The CDR3 has 16 residues. With 3 bases clipped from V and 3 bases from J, the junction kept 10 bases outside the gene matches. CDR1 and CDR2 from the germline V gene are SNHLY and FYNNEI. The CDR3 protein is CASSESRTGSHYEQYF. The CDR3 DNA follows: TGTGCCAGCAGTGAGTCTCGGACAGGGTCACACTACGAGCAGTACTTC. The complete variable domain, with remaining parts taken from reference TRBV2 and TRBJ2-7, reads EPEVTQTPSHQVTQMGQEVILRCVPISNHLYFYWYRQILGQKVEFLVSFYNNEISEKSEIFDDQFSVERPDGSNFTLKIRSTKLEDSAMYFCASSESRTGSHYEQYFGPGTRLTVT.

The gene calls are TRBV6-5 and TRBJ2-6; D is unresolved. The CDR3 covers 15 residues. CDR1 is MNHEY, CDR2 SVGAGI, per germline. Deletions cut 2 bases from V and 0 bases from J, with 5 bases between. The CDR3 loop reads CASSYTSSGANVLTF. CDR3 coding DNA: TGTGCCAGCAGTTACACAAGCTCTGGGGCCAACGTCCTGACTTTC.

This clone has only one observation. The genes are TRBV6-1 and TRBJ2-1, with 7 bases fitting TRBD1. CDR3 length: 15 residues. Germline CDR1 reads MNHNS; CDR2 reads SASEGT. Trimming cost V 4 bases and J 4 bases; bases outside gene matches: 7. The CDR3 region is CASSVQGLSYNEQFF. DNA for the CDR3: TGTGCCAGCAGTGTACAGGGGTTATCATACAATGAGCAGTTCTTC.

The J gene is TRBJ2-3, the V gene TRBV4-2; D not certain. CDR1 is LGHNA, CDR2 YNFKEQ, per germline. This CDR3 comprises 15 residues. Trimming removed 0 bases from V and 4 bases from J, with 11 bases in between. In DNA, the CDR3 is TGTGCCAGCAGCCAAGATCCGACCCGGGCAGATACGCAGTATTTT. Translated, it gives CASSQDPTRADTQYF.

The CDR3 DNA sequence: TGTGCCAGCCGACAGGGGCGAGAAGAGACCCAGTACTTC. The encoded protein is CASRQGREETQYF. The J gene is TRBJ2-5, the V gene TRBV28; TRBD1 matches 8 bases. The V gene end was trimmed by 8 bases and the J gene end by 3 bases; junction bases not matched to a gene: 5. The germline gives CDR1 MDHEN, CDR2 SYDVKM. The CDR3 loop spans 13 amino acids. The whole variable domain, remainder taken from reference TRBV28 and TRBJ2-5, is DVKVTQSSRYLVKRTGEKVFLECVQDMDHENMFWYRQDPGLGLRLIYFSYDVKMKEKGDIPEGYSVSREKKERFSLILESASTNQTSMYLCASRQGREETQYFGPGTRLLVL.

The V gene is TRBV30, the J gene TRBJ1-5, with a tentative D call TRBD1 (6 bases). The V gene's germline CDR1 is GTSNPN and CDR2 SVGIG (reference sequence). The CDR3 covers 21 residues. Trimming pared 5 bases from V and 0 bases from J, leaving 32 bases between. The chain's CDR3 is CAWDNSGQIGPRLGSNQPQHF. As DNA, the CDR3 is TGTGCCTGGGACAACTCCGGACAGATCGGACCGAGGCTCGGTAGCAATCAGCCCCAGCATTTT. The whole variable domain, filled in from reference TRBV30 and TRBJ1-5, reads SQTIHQWPATLVQPVGSPLSLECTVEGTSNPNLYWYRQAAGRGLQLLFYSVGIGQISSEVPQNLSASRPQDRQFILSSKKLLLSDSGFYLCAWDNSGQIGPRLGSNQPQHFGDGTRLSIL.

The chain is built from TRBV6-1 and TRBJ2-5; 7 nucleotides line up with TRBD1. Germline CDR1 is MNHNS and CDR2 is SASEGT. V was clipped by 8 bases and J by 5 bases; unmatched bases: 11. The length of the CDR3 is 14 residues. In nucleotides, the CDR3 is TGTGCCAGCGGAGCAGCGTCCAGGGGGGAGACCCAGTACTTC. It codes for CASGAASRGETQYF.

V is TRBV10-2 and J is TRBJ2-7; no definite D call. V was clipped by 0 bases and J by 3 bases, with 12 bases between them. This CDR3 is 15 amino acids long. Germline V CDR1 and CDR2: WSHSY, SAAADI. CDR3 bases: TGCGCCAGCAGTGAGTCGCGAGGAATACGCTACGAGCAGTACTTC. Translating it yields CASSESRGIRYEQYF.

This chain joins TRBV7-2 and TRBJ1-4; weak D call: TRBD1 (6 bases). CDR3 length: 16 amino acids. Trimming stripped 5 bases from V and 4 bases from J, with 17 bases between. Germline CDR1 reads SGHTA; CDR2 reads FQGNSA. The CDR3 reads CASSPRGGASNEKLFF. For the CDR3, the DNA is TGTGCCAGCAGCCCGAGGGGGGGGGCCAGTAATGAAAAACTGTTTTTT.

As to this clone: An end of the junction differs from the germline gene, which may be a read error. V is TRBV6-1 and J is TRBJ2-2; 13 bases are shared with TRBD2. CDR1 and CDR2 from the germline V gene are MNHNS and SASEGT. This CDR3 region has 15 residues. CDR3 region: CATSTGLAGSGELFF. The CDR3 bases are TGTGCCACCAGTACGGGACTAGCGGGATCCGGGGAGCTGTTTTTT.

J is TRBJ2-1 and V is TRBV20-1, with TRBD2 identical over 7 bases. Losses at the gene ends were 6 bases for V and 9 bases for J; bases not matched to a gene: 5. The germline CDR1 and CDR2 sequences are DFQATT and SNEGSKA (reference sequence). The CDR3 spans 11 residues. The CDR3 DNA reads TGCAGTGCGGGGGGGGGAATTGAGCAGTTCTTC. Its translation: CSAGGGIEQFF.

The gene calls are TRBV18 and TRBJ2-6; 8 bases are a match to TRBD1. The germline CDR1 and CDR2 sequences are KGHSH and LQKENI. CDR3 length: 18 amino acids. V lost 0 bases to trimming and J lost 2 bases; unmatched junction nucleotides: 6. The DNA of the CDR3 is TGTGCCAGCTCACCACCCGGACAGGGAATCCCTGGGGCCAACGTCCTGACTTTC. It encodes CASSPPGQGIPGANVLTF.

The CDR3 coding sequence is TGTGCCAGCTCACCACCGTTTGGGGACAGCCAAGAGACCCAGTACTTC. Translating it yields CASSPPFGDSQETQYF. J is TRBJ2-5 and V is TRBV18, with 7 bases aligning to TRBD1. Unmatched junction bases numbered 5, after V lost 0 bases and J lost 1 base. Germline V gene lookup returns CDR1 KGHSH and CDR2 LQKENI. The CDR3 runs to 16 residues.

This clone appeared a single time. The chain is built from TRBV18 and TRBJ1-5; 8 bases are a match to TRBD1. CDR3 length: 17 residues. Per germline, CDR1 KGHSH and CDR2 LQKENI. J lost 5 bases, V lost 4 bases, and 13 bases had no gene match. The CDR3 bases are TGTGCCAGCTCACTACAGGGGGTTGGTATCGACTATCAGCCCCAGCATTTT. Translating it yields CASSLQGVGIDYQPQHF.

This chain connects TRBV14 to TRBJ2-5; no clear D gene. Germline CDR1 reads SGHDN; CDR2 reads FVKESK. Trimming removed 4 bases from V and 0 bases from J, with 3 bases in between. The CDR3 contains 12 residues. The CDR3 loop reads CASSLNQETQYF. CDR3 bases: TGTGCCAGCAGCCTAAACCAAGAGACCCAGTACTTC.

The rearrangement links TRBV6-5 to TRBJ2-1; no reliable D call. This CDR3 is 11 amino acids long. Germline assignment: CDR1 MNHEY and CDR2 SVGAGI. V was pared by 7 bases and J by 6 bases, with 7 bases between. The chain's CDR3 is CASNTGNEQFF. CDR3 in DNA: TGTGCCAGCAATACGGGCAATGAGCAGTTCTTC.

The chain has TRBV7-9 and TRBJ2-6, with unresolved D. Trimming took off 5 bases at V and 0 bases at J, with 5 bases between the two ends. The germline V gene has CDR1 SEHNR and CDR2 FQNEAQ (reference sequence). The CDR3 totals 14 residues. The CDR3 sequence: CASSDNSGANVLTF. The CDR3 bases are TGTGCCAGCAGCGACAACTCTGGGGCCAACGTCCTGACTTTC.

The chain has TRBV5-6 and TRBJ2-5; no firm D call. Trimming removed 2 bases from V and 1 base from J, with 6 bases in between. CDR1 is SGHDT and CDR2 is YYEEEE in the germline V gene. The CDR3 contains 13 residues. The CDR3 region is CASSFISQETQYF. Written as DNA, the CDR3 is TGTGCCAGCAGCTTTATCTCCCAAGAGACCCAGTACTTC.

The rearrangement uses TRBV30 and TRBJ1-4; 9 positions match TRBD1. CDR1 and CDR2 (germline): GTSNPN, SVGIG (reference sequence). V was pared by 8 bases and J by 8 bases, with 15 bases of the junction left unmatched. This CDR3 region has 15 residues. CDR3 sequence (DNA): TGTGCCCACCTTCCGGCCGGGACAGGGAGGGAAAAACTGTTTTTT. Residues: CAHLPAGTGREKLFF.

This clone was detected only once. This chain uses TRBV7-2 with TRBJ1-1, with TRBD1 matching over 8 bases. Unmatched junction bases numbered 7, after V lost 6 bases and J lost 7 bases. The CDR3 spans 13 residues. Germline lookup yields CDR1 SGHTA and CDR2 FQGNSA. The DNA of the CDR3 is TGTGCCAGCAGTCGACAGGGGTCGAGTGAAGCTTTCTTT. Translating gives CASSRQGSSEAFF. The full variable domain, with the rest looked up from reference TRBV7-2 and TRBJ1-1, is GAGVSQSPSNKVTEKGKDVELRCDPISGHTALYWYRQSLGQGLEFLIYFQGNSAPDKSGLPSDRFSAERTGGSVSTLTIQRTQQEDSAVYLCASSRQGSSEAFFGQGTRLTVV.

The chain combines TRBV2 with TRBJ2-7; 7 bases are a match to TRBD1. The CDR3 is 12 amino acids. The junction had 1 base not matched to a gene; V was cut back by 4 bases and J by 4 bases. CDR1 and CDR2 (germline): SNHLY, FYNNEI. The CDR3 DNA is TGTGCCAGCAGTGGACAGGGTTACGAGCAGTACTTC. As protein: CASSGQGYEQYF.

The V gene is TRBV10-1, the J gene TRBJ1-3; the D is unclear. The CDR3 runs to 17 residues. Looked up from germline, CDR1 is WNHNN and CDR2 is SYGVQD (reference sequence). V lost 0 bases and J 0 bases, leaving 12 bases between the germline ends. The CDR3 DNA sequence: TGCGCCAGCAGTGAGTCCTTGACGGAGAGCTCTGGAAACACCATATATTTT. Translation: CASSESLTESSGNTIYF.

The CDR3 nucleotides are TGTGCCAGTAGTATAGTCCGGGGAAGCGAGAATCAGCCCCAGCATTTT. This encodes CASSIVRGSENQPQHF. The chain carries TRBV19 and TRBJ1-5; D remains ambiguous. V was cut by 1 base and J by 4 bases, with 14 bases left in between. This CDR3 is 16 amino acids long. CDR1 is LNHDA and CDR2 is SQIVND in the germline V gene (reference sequence).

This chain uses TRBV5-1 with TRBJ2-2, with D possibly being TRBD2 (6 bases). Germline V gene sequence: CDR1 SGHRS, CDR2 YFSETQ. V was pared by 1 base and J by 5 bases, with 6 bases between. The CDR3 extends over 13 amino acids. The CDR3 sequence: CASSLRETGELFF. CDR3 sequence (DNA): TGCGCCAGCAGCTTGCGGGAGACCGGGGAGCTGTTTTTT.